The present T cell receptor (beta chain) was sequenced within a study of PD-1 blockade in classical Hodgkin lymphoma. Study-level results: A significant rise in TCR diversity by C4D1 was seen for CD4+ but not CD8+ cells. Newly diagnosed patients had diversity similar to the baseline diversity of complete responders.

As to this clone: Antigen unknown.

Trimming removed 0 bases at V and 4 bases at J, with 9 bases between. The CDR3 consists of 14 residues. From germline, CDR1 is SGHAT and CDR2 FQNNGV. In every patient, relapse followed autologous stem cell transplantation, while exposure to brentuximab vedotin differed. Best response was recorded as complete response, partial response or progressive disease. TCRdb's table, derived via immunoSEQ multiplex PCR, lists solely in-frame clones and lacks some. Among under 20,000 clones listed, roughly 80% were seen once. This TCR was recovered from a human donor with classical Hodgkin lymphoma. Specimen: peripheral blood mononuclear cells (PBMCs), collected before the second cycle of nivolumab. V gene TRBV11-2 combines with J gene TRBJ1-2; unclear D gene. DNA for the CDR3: TGTGCCAGCAGCTTAGACCCAGTGAGCTATGGCTACACCTTC. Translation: CASSLDPVSYGYTF.